The clone carrying this T cell receptor beta chain was counted many times. Its matching antigen is unknown. This entry belongs to a study of neurological immune-mediated disorders. Study background: The approximately 35 patients with multiple sclerosis comprised around 31 relapsing-remitting cases and 3 secondary progressive cases.

Study-wide findings and caveats: Falling below healthy controls, multiple sclerosis showed the least TCR clonal expansion, while HTLV-1-associated myelopathy showed the most.

The CDR3 contains 12 residues. After removal of 7 bases from V and 14 bases from J, the junction contained 10 bases not matched to a gene. Germline V CDR1 and CDR2: MNHEY, SVGAGI. 5'RACE employing 10-nucleotide random UMIs yielded the cDNA. MiXCR was run by TCRdb on the 5' RACE reads, yielding one entry per CDR3 protein. Counted here are tens of thousands of distinct CDR3 sequences, roughly 2.5% occurring once; the ten biggest clones make up about 2.4%. The sample taken for sequencing was PBMCs. V is TRBV6-5 and J is TRBJ1-5; 8 bases map to TRBD1. This TCR came from a man aged 50-59 years with multiple sclerosis. CDR3 coding DNA: TGTGCCAGCAACACACCCGGACAGGGAGAGCATTTT. This sequence encodes CASNTPGQGEHF.